This T cell receptor (beta chain) comes out of a study of cytomegalovirus exposure and HLA in healthy donors. This PCR relied on a set of 60 Vbeta primers and 13 Jbeta primers. In the original processing: Later, an analysis found around 77 million unique TCR beta chains, and about 10 million of these were shared. Repertoires were generated with immunoSEQ multiplex PCR, while TCRdb's copy carries only in-frame clones and drops some. The V and J calls and clone size come from that table; D and trimming were worked out from the DNA. Of 160,000 or so clones listed, roughly 79% are singletons. The CDR3 loop spans 12 amino acids. Trimming took 2 bases from V and 7 from J, leaving 7 bases between them. The germline gives CDR1 SGDLS, CDR2 YYNGEE.

The sequence derives from a woman in her forties or fifties in good health and CMV-seronegative. Input material: PBMCs. The chain employs TRBV9 and TRBJ2-1, with D tentatively TRBD2 (5 bases). The CDR3, as DNA: TGTGCCAGCAGCGTTAGCGAAAATGAGCAGTTCTTC. Translated: CASSVSENEQFF.